This TCR beta chain was sequenced for a study of control samples from healthy donors and cancer patients. V lost 5 bases and J lost 6; bases outside the gene matches: 7. The CDR3 runs to 16 residues. The germline V gene has CDR1 SEHNR and CDR2 FQNEAQ (reference sequence). Profiled with immunoSEQ multiplex PCR; TCRdb holds only in-frame clones, not every one. The sample shows over 120,000 clones, around 92% of them seen only once. The chain has TRBV7-9 and TRBJ1-6; TRBD1 agrees at 10 bases. The sample taken for sequencing was blood. The source is a man aged 25-40 years in good health. CDR3 DNA sequence: TGTGCCAGCAGCACCCAGGGACAGGGGATTAATTCACCCCTCCACTTT. This translates into CASSTQGQGINSPLHF.